This passage covers 4 T cell receptor beta chains from one sample sequenced in a study of Ad26.COV2.S vaccination and SARS-CoV-2 variants. Assay used: immunoSEQ multiplex PCR; TCRdb lists only in-frame clones, some missing. The sample records about 330,000 clones, 75% to 90% being singletons. Treatment specified: around 19 received Ad26.COV2.S at low or high dose, single or two shots; five or six received placebo; per-sample allocation not given. Material that was analyzed had been drawn on day 63 after the first vaccine or placebo injection. The material sequenced was peripheral blood, taken in a trial of Ad26.COV2.S vaccine versus placebo. These receptors were obtained from a person between 18 and 60 years old who received the Ad26.COV2.S COVID-19 vaccine or a placebo.

This clone has only a few counts. The rearrangement uses TRBV12-5 and TRBJ1-2, with TRBD1 as a possible D gene (5 bases). The CDR3 is 11 amino acids. Germline-derived CDR1 and CDR2 are LGHNT and FRNRAP. V was cut by 6 bases and J by 12 bases, with 14 bases left in between. CDR3 bases: TGTGCTAGTGGAATGACAGATCTTAACACCTTC. Amino acid sequence: CASGMTDLNTF.

The rearrangement uses TRBV7-2 and TRBJ2-3; 9 bases fit TRBD2. This CDR3 is 17 amino acids long. CDR1 is SGHTA and CDR2 is FQGNSA in the germline V gene. V shed 4 bases, J shed 2 bases, and the junction held 10 bases outside the gene matches. The CDR3 bases are TGTGCCAGCAGCTATAATAGGCGGGGGGGGAACACAGATACGCAGTATTTT. Its protein product is CASSYNRRGGNTDTQYF.

The chain recombines TRBV5-1 with TRBJ1-1, with 9 bases that match TRBD1. This CDR3 has 14 amino acids. The germline V gene has CDR1 SGHRS and CDR2 YFSETQ. V lost 2 bases to trimming and J lost 5 bases; unmatched junction nucleotides: 4. The DNA of the CDR3 is TGCGCCAGCAGCTTACAGGGGGCAGGTACTGAAGCTTTCTTT. It specifies CASSLQGAGTEAFF.

This clone was found once. The chain joins TRBV6-2 or TRBV6-3 to TRBJ1-1; no reliable D call. The V gene lost 6 bases and the J gene lost 6 bases, with 14 bases spanning the gap. Germline V lookup: CDR1 MNHEY, CDR2 SVGEGT. This CDR3 is built from 13 residues. The CDR3 spells CASSKTIWAEAFF. CDR3 nucleotides: TGTGCCAGCAGCAAGACGATTTGGGCTGAAGCTTTCTTT.